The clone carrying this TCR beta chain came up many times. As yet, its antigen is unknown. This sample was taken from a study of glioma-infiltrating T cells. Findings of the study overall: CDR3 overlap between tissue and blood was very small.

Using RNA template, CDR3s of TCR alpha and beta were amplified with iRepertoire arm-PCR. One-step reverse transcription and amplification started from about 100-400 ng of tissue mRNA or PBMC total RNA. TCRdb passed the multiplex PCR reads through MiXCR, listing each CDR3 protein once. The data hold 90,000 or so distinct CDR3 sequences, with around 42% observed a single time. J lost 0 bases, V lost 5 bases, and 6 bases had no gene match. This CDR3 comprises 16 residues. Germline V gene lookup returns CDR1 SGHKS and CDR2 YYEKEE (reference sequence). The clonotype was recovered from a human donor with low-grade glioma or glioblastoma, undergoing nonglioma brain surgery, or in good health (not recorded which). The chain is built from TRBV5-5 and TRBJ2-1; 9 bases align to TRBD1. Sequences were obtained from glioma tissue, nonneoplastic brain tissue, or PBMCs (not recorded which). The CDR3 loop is CASRPGQGSSYNEQFF. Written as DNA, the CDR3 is TGTGCCAGCAGACCGGGACAGGGAAGCTCCTACAATGAGCAGTTCTTC.